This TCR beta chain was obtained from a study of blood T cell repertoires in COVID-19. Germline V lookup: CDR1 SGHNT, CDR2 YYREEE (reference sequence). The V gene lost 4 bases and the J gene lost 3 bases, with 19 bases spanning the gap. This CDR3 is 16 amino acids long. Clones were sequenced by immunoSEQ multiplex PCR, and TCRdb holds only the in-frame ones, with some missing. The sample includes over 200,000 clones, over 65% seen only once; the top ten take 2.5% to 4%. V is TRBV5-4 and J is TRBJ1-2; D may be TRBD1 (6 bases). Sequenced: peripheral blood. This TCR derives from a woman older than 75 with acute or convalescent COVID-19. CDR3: CASSPGGGAGDYGYTF. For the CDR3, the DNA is TGTGCCAGCAGCCCTGGAGGGGGGGCGGGCGACTATGGCTACACCTTC.